What follows are 7 T cell receptor beta chains derived from one specimen sequenced in a study of cytomegalovirus exposure and HLA in healthy donors. PCR was performed using 60 Vbeta and 13 Jbeta primers. Sequencing used immunoSEQ multiplex PCR; TCRdb keeps in-frame clones, though not all of them. Among about 190,000 clones listed, more than 70% were seen once. The source material was PBMCs. The receptors come from a man aged 25 to 40 in good health and CMV-seropositive.

J is TRBJ2-1 and V is TRBV6-5; weak D call: TRBD2 (6 bases). The CDR3 runs to 12 residues. CDR1 is MNHEY and CDR2 is SVGAGI in the germline V gene. Trimming shortened V by 5 bases and J by 11 bases, and 13 bases separated the two germline ends. The CDR3 reads CASSPRGVQQFF. The CDR3 bases are TGTGCCAGCAGTCCACGCGGGGTGCAGCAGTTCTTC.

The V call is TRBV10-3, the J call TRBJ1-3; the D gene is possibly TRBD1 (5 bases). V was clipped by 6 bases and J by 0 bases, with 12 bases between them. CDR1 and CDR2 from the germline V gene are ENHRY and SYGVKD. This CDR3 region has 15 residues. CDR3 loop: CAISRGVSSGNTIYF. CDR3 in DNA: TGTGCCATCAGCCGGGGGGTCTCCTCTGGAAACACCATATATTTT.

This clone occurred a few times. V and J are TRBV6-6 and TRBJ1-5; no clear D gene. The length of the CDR3 is 12 residues. Trimming pared 10 bases from V and 2 bases from J, leaving 9 bases between. CDR1 MNHNY and CDR2 SVGAGI come from the germline V gene (reference sequence). The CDR3 is CATRTGNQPQHF. The CDR3 DNA is TGTGCCACCAGAACTGGCAATCAGCCCCAGCATTTT.

The chain couples TRBV30 to TRBJ1-1; possibly TRBD1 for D (6 bases). Germline lookup yields CDR1 GTSNPN and CDR2 SVGIG (reference sequence). Trimming took 5 bases from V and 7 from J, leaving 11 bases between them. CDR3 length: 11 residues. CDR3 residues: CAWSGGLEAFF. The DNA of the CDR3 is TGTGCCTGGTCTGGGGGCCTTGAAGCTTTCTTT.

Comments on this clone: At one of its ends the junction is not consistent with the germline gene, which may arise from a read error. This CDR3 reads CSARDSNQGAF. CDR3 nucleotides: TGCAGTGCTAGAGATAGTAATCAGGGGGCCTTC. This rearrangement joins TRBV20-1 to TRBJ2-4, with 8 bases lining up with TRBD1. The CDR3 runs 11 residues. Germline V lookup: CDR1 DFQATT, CDR2 SNEGSKA (reference sequence).

The V and J genes are TRBV6-1 and TRBJ2-3; TRBD2 aligns across 12 bases. The germline CDR1 and CDR2 sequences are MNHNS and SASEGT. Unmatched junction bases numbered 9, after V lost 2 bases and J lost 6 bases. The CDR3 spans 17 residues. CDR3 loop: CASSETRLAGASDTQYF. CDR3 nucleotide sequence: TGTGCCAGCAGTGAAACCAGACTAGCGGGGGCCTCGGATACGCAGTATTTT.

This chain joins TRBV30 and TRBJ1-6; D uncertain. The CDR3 is 14 amino acids. Trimming pared 2 bases from V and 4 bases from J, leaving 9 bases between. CDR1 is GTSNPN, CDR2 SVGIG, per germline (reference sequence). The chain's CDR3 is CAWSYERYNSPLHF. In DNA, the CDR3 is TGTGCCTGGAGTTATGAGCGGTATAATTCACCCCTCCACTTT.